A single sample gave rise to the 27 T cell receptor beta chains below, sequenced in a study of T cell repertoires in ileal Crohn's disease. Here immunoSEQ multiplex PCR was the method, and the copy in TCRdb shows in-frame clones only, minus some. Seen here are roughly 60,000 clones, less than 90% observed once, and the top ten hold roughly 2%. The sample's time point: neoterminal ileum biopsy at postoperative endoscopy, about 6 months after surgery. The sequenced sample consisted of ileal tissue. These receptors originate from an adult with Crohn's disease.

This chain links TRBV7-2 with TRBJ1-5, with 8 bases identical to TRBD1. With V trimmed by 2 bases and J by 5 bases, 8 bases remained unmatched. The CDR3 runs to 16 residues. Germline-derived CDR1 and CDR2 are SGHTA and FQGNSA. The CDR3 region has the DNA TGTGCCAGCAGCTTATACGCCGGGACAGGTTATCAGCCCCAGCATTTT. Translating gives CASSLYAGTGYQPQHF.

The chain links TRBV29-1 to TRBJ2-1, with D possibly matching TRBD2 (6 bases). The V end was cut by 4 bases, the J end by 2 bases, with 12 bases between. The CDR3 runs 14 residues. CDR1 SQVTM and CDR2 ANQGSEA come from the germline V gene. The CDR3: CSVVGGKTYNEQFF. In nucleotides, the CDR3 is TGCAGCGTTGTAGGCGGGAAAACCTACAATGAGCAGTTCTTC.

This chain joins TRBV7-3 and TRBJ2-3, with 10 bases that match TRBD2. In germline, CDR1 is SGHTA, CDR2 FQGTGA. With V trimmed by 4 bases and J by 8 bases, 12 bases remained unmatched. The CDR3 runs to 16 residues. In DNA form, the CDR3 reads TGTGCCAGCAGCTCCACCTCTAGCGGGAGAAGGGGTACGCAGTATTTT. It yields the protein CASSSTSSGRRGTQYF. The full variable domain, with the rest looked up from reference TRBV7-3 and TRBJ2-3, is GAGVSQTPSNKVTEKGKYVELRCDPISGHTALYWYRQSLGQGPEFLIYFQGTGAADDSGLPNDRFFAVRPEGSVSTLKIQRTERGDSAVYLCASSSTSSGRRGTQYFGPGTRLTVL.

The chain uses TRBV2 and TRBJ2-4; perhaps TRBD2 as D (5 bases). The CDR3 covers 14 residues. V was pared by 6 bases and J by 0 bases, with 9 bases between. Germline lookup yields CDR1 SNHLY and CDR2 FYNNEI. The CDR3: CASRKGRAKNIQYF. The CDR3 region has the DNA TGTGCCAGCAGGAAAGGGAGAGCCAAAAACATTCAGTACTTC. Variable domain in full (rest from reference TRBV2 and TRBJ2-4): EPEVTQTPSHQVTQMGQEVILRCVPISNHLYFYWYRQILGQKVEFLVSFYNNEISEKSEIFDDQFSVERPDGSNFTLKIRSTKLEDSAMYFCASRKGRAKNIQYFGAGTRLSVL.

The rearrangement joins TRBV19 to TRBJ2-5, with 7 bases identical to TRBD1. The CDR3 sequence is 14 residues long. Germline assignment: CDR1 LNHDA and CDR2 SQIVND (reference sequence). The V gene end was trimmed by 5 bases and the J gene end by 1 base; junction bases not matched to a gene: 4. The CDR3 sequence: CASSPGQVQETQYF. The CDR3 DNA is TGTGCCAGTAGTCCTGGACAGGTCCAAGAGACCCAGTACTTC.

V gene TRBV11-2 combines with J gene TRBJ1-2; D remains ambiguous. Trimming pared 3 bases from V and 7 bases from J, leaving 12 bases between. Germline-derived CDR1 and CDR2 are SGHAT and FQNNGV. This CDR3 region has 13 residues. CDR3 region: CASSFFSSGGYTF. CDR3 in DNA: TGTGCCAGCAGCTTCTTCTCCAGCGGTGGCTACACCTTC.

The chain employs TRBV4-1 and TRBJ1-2; D gene ambiguous. Germline-derived CDR1 and CDR2 are MGHRA and YSYEKL. The CDR3 runs to 16 residues. Trimming stripped 0 bases from V and 0 bases from J, with 11 bases between. DNA of the CDR3: TGCGCCAGCAGCCAAGAGGCTGGGCGTGCTAACTATGGCTACACCTTC. Its protein product is CASSQEAGRANYGYTF.

The CDR3 DNA sequence: TGTGCCAGCAGCTTGGGTCTAGCGGGAAACAATGAGCAGTTCTTC. Its protein is CASSLGLAGNNEQFF. The chain carries TRBV7-9 and TRBJ2-1; TRBD2 matches 9 bases. There are 15 residues in the CDR3. CDR1 is SEHNR, CDR2 FQNEAQ, per germline (reference sequence). The trim removed 3 bases at V and 5 bases at J, leaving 5 bases unmatched. Supplemented by reference TRBV7-9 and TRBJ2-1, the full variable domain reads DTGVSQNPRHKITKRGQNVTFRCDPISEHNRLYWYRQTLGQGPEFLTYFQNEAQLEKSRLLSDRFSAERPKGSFSTLEIQRTEQGDSAMYLCASSLGLAGNNEQFFGPGTRLTVL.

This clone was seen only a few times. This sequence joins TRBV5-6 and TRBJ1-1; the D gene is possibly TRBD1 (6 bases). Germline CDR1 SGHDT, CDR2 YYEEEE. The CDR3 contains 15 residues. V gave up 0 bases and J gave up 5 bases, with 14 bases separating them. The CDR3 nucleotides read TGTGCCAGCAGCTTGGGCCGACAGGCGCGTACTGAAGCTTTCTTT. Translating it yields CASSLGRQARTEAFF.

A single count supports this clone. This chain joins TRBV5-1 and TRBJ1-4, with a tentative D call TRBD1 (5 bases). The germline V and J ends were trimmed by 0 bases and 3 bases, with 9 bases remaining between them. CDR3 length equals 15 residues. Germline values: CDR1 SGHRS, CDR2 YFSETQ. The chain's CDR3 is CASSLAGGANEKLFF. The CDR3 DNA follows: TGCGCCAGCAGCTTGGCTGGGGGGGCTAATGAAAAACTGTTTTTT.

The chain recombines TRBV4-2 with TRBJ2-2; 9 nucleotides match TRBD2. This CDR3 is 16 amino acids long. Germline CDR1 reads LGHNA; CDR2 reads YNFKEQ. V lost 3 bases and J lost 4; bases outside the gene matches: 6. Here the CDR3 DNA reads TGTGCCAGCAGCCAGGGCGGGGGGGCCCGCACCGGGGAGCTGTTTTTT. Encoded protein: CASSQGGGARTGELFF.

The chain couples TRBV29-1 to TRBJ2-3, with a weak D call TRBD1 (6 bases). The CDR3 loop spans 13 amino acids. V shed 7 bases and J shed 1 base, with 12 bases lying between them. The germline CDR1 and CDR2 sequences are SQVTM and ANQGSEA. CDR3 protein: CSANRQGTDTQYF. DNA for the CDR3: TGCAGCGCCAATCGACAGGGCACAGATACGCAGTATTTT.

CDR3 nucleotide sequence: TGTGCCTGGAGTCCGAGCGGAGGGACCCAGTACTTC. Its protein product is CAWSPSGGTQYF. The chain recombines TRBV30 with TRBJ2-5, with a possible D match to TRBD2 (5 bases). This CDR3 is 12 amino acids long. V gave up 2 bases and J gave up 7 bases, with 11 bases separating them. Germline assignment: CDR1 GTSNPN and CDR2 SVGIG (reference sequence).

The chain has TRBV5-4 and TRBJ2-2; TRBD1 aligns across 9 bases. V lost 4 bases, J lost 4 bases, and 5 bases stayed unmatched. CDR1 is SGHNT, CDR2 YYREEE, per germline (reference sequence). The length of the CDR3 is 15 residues. The CDR3 protein is CASSRDREGTGELFF. In nucleotides, the CDR3 is TGTGCCAGCAGCCGGGACAGGGAGGGCACCGGGGAGCTGTTTTTT.

The chain uses TRBV2 and TRBJ2-2, with D unresolved. The CDR3 is 13 residues long. With 6 bases removed from V and 4 bases from J, the gap between germline ends came to 9 bases. In germline, CDR1 is SNHLY, CDR2 FYNNEI. The CDR3 region has the DNA TGTGCCAGCAGGCCGACAAGCACCGGGGAGCTGTTTTTT. Translated, it gives CASRPTSTGELFF.

This chain links TRBV27 with TRBJ1-2, with 7 bases that match TRBD1. The germline V gene encodes CDR1 MNHEY and CDR2 SMNVEV (reference sequence). The CDR3 runs 15 residues. V lost 0 bases to trimming and J lost 8 bases; unmatched junction nucleotides: 9. The CDR3 reads CASSLSNTGAGGYTF. CDR3 DNA: TGTGCCAGCAGTTTATCCAATACAGGGGCGGGCGGCTACACCTTC.

J is TRBJ2-5 and V is TRBV18, with D possibly being TRBD1 (6 bases). The V gene lost 5 bases and the J gene lost 7 bases, with 8 bases spanning the gap. From germline, CDR1 is KGHSH and CDR2 LQKENI. The length of the CDR3 is 11 residues. CDR3 loop: CASSSGATQYF. The DNA for the CDR3 is TGTGCCAGCTCATCAGGGGCGACCCAGTACTTC.

This chain uses TRBV6-5 with TRBJ2-7, with a tentative D call TRBD1 (5 bases). The ends were cut back, 6 bases at V and 3 bases at J, with 18 bases in the middle. Germline assignment: CDR1 MNHEY and CDR2 SVGAGI. This CDR3 comprises 15 residues. In DNA form, the CDR3 reads TGTGCCAGCAGGCGACAGCTTCCAGAAGTCTACGAGCAGTACTTC. Amino acids: CASRRQLPEVYEQYF.

The chain combines TRBV4-2 with TRBJ1-2; D is unresolved. This CDR3 has 18 amino acids. CDR1 LGHNA and CDR2 YNFKEQ come from the germline V gene. V lost 3 bases, J lost 3 bases, and 23 bases lay in between. CDR3 coding DNA: TGTGCCAGCAGCCATGAAATCCAGGCAGTCGATTTCCACTATGGCTACACCTTC. Protein: CASSHEIQAVDFHYGYTF.

The chain uses TRBV21-1 and TRBJ1-6; the table gives TRBD1 as D, unverified against the DNA. TRBV21-1 is a documented pseudogene. The CDR3 has 15 residues. The CDR3 sequence is CASSKAGQDNSPLHF. The CDR3 bases are TGTGCCAGCAGCAAAGCCGGACAGGATAATTCACCCCTCCACTTT.

V gene TRBV18 combines with J gene TRBJ2-5; possible D gene TRBD2, 5 bases. Germline CDR1 KGHSH, CDR2 LQKENI. Trimming cost V 4 bases and J 5 bases, with 11 bases left between them. The CDR3 extends over 13 amino acids. The CDR3 DNA reads TGTGCCAGCTCACAACAGCGGCGGGAGACCCAGTACTTC. As protein: CASSQQRRETQYF.

The chain couples TRBV2 to TRBJ1-1; possible D gene TRBD1, 5 bases. Germline V gives CDR1 SNHLY, CDR2 FYNNEI. The CDR3 is made up of 12 amino acids. Between the trimmed V and J ends, which lost 7 bases and 7 bases, there was a span of 13 bases. CDR3 region: CASTGLQVEAFF. The DNA of the CDR3 is TGTGCCAGCACAGGGCTGCAGGTTGAAGCTTTCTTT.

This rearrangement joins TRBV7-6 to TRBJ1-1, with D perhaps matching TRBD1 (5 bases). In germline, CDR1 is SGHVS, CDR2 FNYEAQ. This CDR3 spans 18 amino acids. Trimming took 2 bases from V and 4 from J, leaving 23 bases between them. The CDR3, as DNA: TGTGCCAGCAGCTTAACCGGGACGGGCGCCTGGGGGGGCACTGAAGCTTTCTTT. This encodes CASSLTGTGAWGGTEAFF.

This rearrangement joins TRBV30 to TRBJ2-7; 7 nucleotides align to TRBD1. This CDR3 comprises 13 residues. The J segment lost 3 bases and the V segment lost 0 bases, leaving 2 bases of the junction unmatched. From germline, CDR1 is GTSNPN and CDR2 SVGIG (reference sequence). The CDR3 DNA follows: TGTGCCTGGAGTGTAGGGGACAGCTACGAGCAGTACTTC. This codes for CAWSVGDSYEQYF.

The rearrangement joins TRBV2 to TRBJ2-7; 8 bases map to TRBD1. Germline V gene data show CDR1 as SNHLY and CDR2 as FYNNEI. Trimming removed 6 bases from V and 6 bases from J; junction bases left unmatched: 7. This CDR3 region has 13 residues. The CDR3 here is CASRKETGVEQYF. CDR3 nucleotides: TGTGCCAGCAGGAAGGAGACAGGGGTCGAGCAGTACTTC.

This rearrangement joins TRBV5-5 to TRBJ2-3; 9 nucleotides align to TRBD2. CDR3 length: 16 amino acids. V trimming: 2 bases; J trimming: 2 bases; junction bases outside the gene matches: 6. CDR1 is SGHKS and CDR2 is YYEKEE in the germline V gene (reference sequence). CDR3 region: CASSFSSGANTDTQYF. As DNA, the CDR3 is TGTGCCAGCAGCTTTTCTAGCGGGGCCAACACAGATACGCAGTATTTT.

This chain connects TRBV10-3 to TRBJ2-7; 7 bases agree with TRBD1. J gave up 4 bases and V 6 bases, and 27 bases lay outside the gene matches. Germline V gene sequence: CDR1 ENHRY, CDR2 SYGVKD. This CDR3 contains 20 residues. CDR3 sequence reads: CAISGPGGVQGSQGPYEQYF. The CDR3 DNA sequence: TGTGCCATCAGCGGGCCAGGGGGAGTCCAGGGCTCCCAGGGGCCTTACGAGCAGTACTTC.